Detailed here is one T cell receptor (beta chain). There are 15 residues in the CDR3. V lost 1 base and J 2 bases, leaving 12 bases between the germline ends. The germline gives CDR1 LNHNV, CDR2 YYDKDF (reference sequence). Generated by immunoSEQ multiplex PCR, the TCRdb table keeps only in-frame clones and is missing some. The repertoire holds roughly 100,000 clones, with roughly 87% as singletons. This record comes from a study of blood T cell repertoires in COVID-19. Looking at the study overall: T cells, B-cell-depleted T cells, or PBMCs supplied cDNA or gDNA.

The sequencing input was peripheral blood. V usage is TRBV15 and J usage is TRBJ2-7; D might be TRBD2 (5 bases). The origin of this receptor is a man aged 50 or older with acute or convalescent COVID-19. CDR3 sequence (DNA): TGTGCCACCAGCAGAGTGATAGGGAGTACCTACGAGCAGTACTTC. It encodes CATSRVIGSTYEQYF.